This T cell receptor (beta chain) was documented in a study of CD8+ T cells in alopecia areata. Study-level results: Higher clonality and more expanded CD8+ clones appeared in lesional than normal scalp.

Note on this clone: The antigen is unknown.

Following extraction, RNA underwent reverse transcription to cDNA, which served as the sequencing template. Only in-frame clones appear in the TCRdb table, and some are missing; sequencing was by immunoSEQ multiplex PCR. This sample carries roughly 40,000 clones, over 50% of them seen once, and the ten largest clones take over 1.5%. CD4+ cells belonging to five patients, who were in the biomarker study, were further sorted into CD25+CD127- cells. Sorted out of PBMCs were CD4+ T cells and CD8+ T cells. The V gene end was trimmed by 6 bases and the J gene end by 4 bases; junction bases not matched to a gene: 6. The CDR3 loop spans 15 amino acids. CDR1 and CDR2 (germline): MNHNS, SASEGT.

This chain connects TRBV6-1 to TRBJ2-6; 7 bases align to TRBD1. Sequencing used CD4+ Tregs sorted from blood. The TCR sequence derives from a human donor with alopecia areata. The CDR3 DNA reads TGTGCCAGCAGGGAACAGGGGAGCGGGGCCAACGTCCTGACTTTC. Translation gives CASREQGSGANVLTF.